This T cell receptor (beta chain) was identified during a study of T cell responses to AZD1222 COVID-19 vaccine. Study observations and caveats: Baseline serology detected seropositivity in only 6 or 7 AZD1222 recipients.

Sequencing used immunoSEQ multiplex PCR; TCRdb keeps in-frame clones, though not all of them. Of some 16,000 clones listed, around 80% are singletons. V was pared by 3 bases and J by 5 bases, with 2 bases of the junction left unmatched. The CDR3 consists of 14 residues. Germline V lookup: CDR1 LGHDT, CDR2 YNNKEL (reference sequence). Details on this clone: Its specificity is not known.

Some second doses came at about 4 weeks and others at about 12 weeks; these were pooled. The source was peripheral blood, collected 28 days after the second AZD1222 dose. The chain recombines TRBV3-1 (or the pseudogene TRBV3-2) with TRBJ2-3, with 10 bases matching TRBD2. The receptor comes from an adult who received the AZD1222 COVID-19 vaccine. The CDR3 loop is CASSHLAGEDTQYF. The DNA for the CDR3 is TGTGCCAGCAGCCATCTAGCGGGGGAAGATACGCAGTATTTT.